This T cell receptor (beta chain) was observed in a study of OX40 agonist ivuxolimab in advanced cancers. Notes on the study in general: Some of the nonresponding patients also showed low levels of normalized T-cell clonal expansion.

Notes on this clone: Its antigen is currently unknown.

This CDR3 comprises 13 residues. V lost 2 bases, J lost 6 bases, and 8 bases lay in between. Germline V gene sequence: CDR1 SGHRS, CDR2 YFSETQ. The protocol was immunoSEQ multiplex PCR, while the TCRdb copy is restricted to in-frame clones and leaves out a portion. The sample shows some 70,000 clones, approximately 90% of them seen only once. The chain uses TRBV5-1 and TRBJ2-2; D uncertain. The sequence was collected from an adult with an advanced solid tumor such as melanoma, head and neck, liver or kidney cancer. This specimen consisted of CD4+ or CD8+ T cells sorted from blood, obtained in a trial of the OX40 agonist ivuxolimab. DNA of the CDR3: TGCGCCAGCAGCTTCGACCCGGCCGGGGAGCTGTTTTTT. Protein product: CASSFDPAGELFF.